This T cell receptor (beta chain) is from a study of shared clonotypes between healthy human individuals. The study, taken as a whole, reports: The study sampled only blood, and tissue repertoires likely differ.

From germline, CDR1 is SQVTM and CDR2 ANQGSEA. The CDR3 contains 11 residues. The V and J ends lost 3 bases and 3 bases respectively, with 6 bases between them. Across several immunoSEQ plates, the genomic DNA of each subset was split evenly. Measured with immunoSEQ multiplex PCR; TCRdb has only the in-frame clones, and not every one. This sample has hundreds of thousands of clones, with around 73% found just once. In this sample, this clone turned up a few times. Its matching antigen is unknown. The clonotype comes from a young woman in good health. Material for sequencing was memory CD4+ T cells sorted from blood. Specified subset: CD45RA-negative fraction. This chain uses TRBV29-1 with TRBJ2-7; D not certain. CDR3 in amino acids: CSVDSGYEQYF. The CDR3 DNA reads as TGCAGCGTTGACTCTGGCTACGAGCAGTACTTC.